This TCR beta chain was found in a study of shared clonotypes between healthy human individuals (dated by TCRdb to about 2020). Regarding the study in general: The cohort included a few men and a couple of women between 18 and 49 years of age. To estimate repertoire size and how much clonotype sharing occurs between individuals, the study deeply sequenced the blood TCR repertoires of a handful of healthy adults. For each donor, three plates each were used for CD4 naive and CD4 memory, two plates were used for CD8 naive, and one plate was used for CD8 memory. Libraries were prepared and TCR repertoires were sequenced by different laboratories using diverse techniques, in order to increase sequencing depth and limit assay-specific biases. Between about 0.85 and 9.5 billion PBMCs per donor were obtained by leukapheresis. The investigation overall reported the following: Clonotypes shared by all four sorted-subset donors showed higher generation probabilities than non-shared clonotypes. Sampling was restricted to blood, and TCR repertoires in tissue are likely to differ from TCR repertoires in blood. Pairwise subsampling led to the expectation that sequencing depth would affect the degree of clonotype sharing among donors. Because the study included only a small number of donors, the genetic and exposure-history diversity represented was limited. Naive subsets generally had larger estimated clonotype richness than memory subsets did. Sharing across four donors was observed for about 5% of naive CD4, 3% to 3.5% of naive CD8, 2% to 2.5% of memory CD4, and roughly 0.4% of memory CD8 clonotypes. Rarefaction of sorted-subset datasets indicated incomplete sequencing despite the large sequencing depth.

The CDR3 has 16 amino acids, counting the end cysteine and phenylalanine. The only DNA kept is the CDR3, 48 bases in frame from the first base. Based on the germline V gene (reference sequence), the CDR1 and CDR2 sequences are SGHAT and FQDESV. Compared with germline, V lacks 1 base and J lacks 1 base; bases without a gene match: 2. Using the deep immunoSEQ assay, TCR CDR3 regions were amplified from genomic DNA by multiplex PCR. Extracted genomic DNA from each cell subset was spread evenly across all wells of several immunoSEQ 96-well plates, with each plate serving as a replicate. Each replicate PCR for sorted subsets received about 200 ng genomic DNA, equal to roughly 33,000 T cell genomes. The purified libraries were quantified using a Qubit 3.0 fluorometer, sized with a Bioanalyzer 2100, and then quantified again using the KAPA Library Quantification kit. Every immunoSEQ 96-well plate was sequenced on a separate single-read 150-cycle Illumina NextSeq 550 flow cell. In the source study's methods: Because only junctional sequences without quality scores were contained in the immunoSEQ output, filtering matching that applied to full-length reads could not be performed. Sequences were annotated with PyIR, a Python wrapper for IgBLAST v1.9, and V/J genes and CDR3 were assigned using IMGT germline references. Reads were filtered out if the reads had weak V/J assignments (E-value above 1e-6), no CDR3, stop codons, out-of-frame junctions, or ambiguous translated residues. V3J clonotypes were defined by identical inferred V gene, J gene, and CDR3 amino acid sequence. The percentage overlap between two repertoires was calculated by dividing the number of shared unique clonotypes by the size of the smaller repertoire. RTK rarefaction, the Chao1 estimator, and Recon v2.1 estimates of unobserved clonotypes were used to assess repertoire richness. For all TCRbeta clonotypes obtained by the gDNA method from a few donors, generation probabilities were computed with OLGA. TCRdb took over this immuneACCESS table, retaining in-frame rearrangements with V and J assigned. Such tables are incomplete; in checked studies, under half of the missing clones stem from an unresolved V gene, and the remainder is unexplained. That table supplies the V and J calls and clone size; D and trimming were determined from the DNA. This sample holds 100,000 or so clones; around 65% were observed only once. About a quarter of the sample is taken by the ten largest.

This clone was seen a handful of times. Its antigen has not been determined. The record has no base qualities; no much larger clone is one base away. The donors were healthy, HIV-negative adults who had no recently reported acute infections or vaccinations. Every donor was a Caucasian adult living in Nashville, Tennessee, USA. The CD8 memory samples were a combination of magnetically selected CD45RO+ cells and CCR7-negative CD45RA+ effector memory (TemRA) cells. Blood was collected by leukapheresis, and PBMCs were isolated by Ficoll-Histopaque density gradient centrifugation and then cryopreserved in liquid nitrogen vapor phase. Analytical flow cytometry was used to check the purity and quantity of every magnetically sorted T cell population. Genomic DNA was isolated from every sorted fraction and measured by UV absorbance on a Nanodrop 2000c.

The sample was memory CD8+ T cells sorted from blood. The sample's cell subset or site label, in plain terms: CD45RO+ cells pooled with CCR7-negative TemRA cells. The clonotype was recovered from a woman aged 30 to 39 in good health. The rearrangement joined TRBV11-1 to TRBJ2-1, with TRBD1 identical over 9 junction bases. CDR3 reads: CASSLGTGDSYNEQFF. The sequenced DNA is TGTGCCAGCAGCTTAGGGACAGGGGATTCCTACAATGAGCAGTTCTTC. This CDR3, with the reference TRBV11-1 and TRBJ2-1 proteins standing in past its ends, gives the full variable domain EAEVAQSPRYKITEKSQAVAFWCDPISGHATLYWYRQILGQGPELLVQFQDESVVDDSQLPKDRFSAERLKGVDSTLKIQPAELGDSAMYLCASSLGTGDSYNEQFFGPGTRLTVL.